The 20 T cell receptor beta chains presented below share a single source sample, sequenced in a study of blood T cell repertoires in COVID-19. Profiling relied on immunoSEQ multiplex PCR, and the TCRdb table lists in-frame clones only, not all of them. The table lists some 130,000 clones, around 88% of them singletons. The sequenced sample consisted of peripheral blood. The receptor source for this set is a man aged 55-75 years with COVID-19, enrolled during active disease.

This clone was seen more than once but under ten times. V is TRBV10-3 and J is TRBJ1-2; no definite D call. This CDR3 spans 14 amino acids. V lost 0 bases and J 8 bases, leaving 13 bases between the germline ends. Germline CDR1 and CDR2: ENHRY and SYGVKD. In nucleotides, the CDR3 is TGTGCCATCAGTGAGTCGGCTAGTTCTGGGGGCTACACCTTC. This translates into CAISESASSGGYTF.

This clone was detected a few times. The chain links TRBV30 to TRBJ1-4; 7 nucleotides match TRBD1. The CDR3 has 16 residues. V lost 5 bases, J lost 0 bases, and 9 bases stayed unmatched. Germline CDR1 GTSNPN, CDR2 SVGIG (reference sequence). The CDR3 bases are TGTGCCTGGGGGTCCGGGACAGCAGCAACTAATGAAAAACTGTTTTTT. Translated: CAWGSGTAATNEKLFF.

The V call is TRBV6-2 or TRBV6-3, the J call TRBJ1-5; 7 bases fit TRBD1. Germline V gene sequence: CDR1 MNHEY, CDR2 SVGEGT. With V trimmed by 5 bases and J by 1 base, 8 bases remained unmatched. CDR3 length: 16 amino acids. As DNA, the CDR3 is TGTGCCAGCAGTGGTAACAGGGGTAGGAGCAATCAGCCCCAGCATTTT. Its translation is CASSGNRGRSNQPQHF.

The chain uses TRBV18 and TRBJ1-5, with 7 bases that match TRBD1. CDR1 KGHSH and CDR2 LQKENI come from the germline V gene. With 5 bases clipped from V and 2 bases from J, the junction kept 6 bases outside the gene matches. CDR3 length equals 15 residues. CDR3 bases: TGTGCCAGCTCAATTTCAGGGGGAGGCAATCAGCCCCAGCATTTT. Its protein product is CASSISGGGNQPQHF. Full variable domain (missing parts from reference TRBV18 and TRBJ1-5): NAGVMQNPRHLVRRRGQEARLRCSPMKGHSHVYWYRQLPEEGLKFMVYLQKENIIDESGMPKERFSAEFPKEGPSILRIQQVVRGDSAAYFCASSISGGGNQPQHFGDGTRLSIL.

This rearrangement joins TRBV5-1 to TRBJ1-1; 9 positions match TRBD1. J gave up 5 bases and V 5 bases, and 7 bases lay outside the gene matches. Germline CDR1 SGHRS, CDR2 YFSETQ. This CDR3 contains 14 residues. The CDR3 DNA is TGCGCCAGCAGGAGAACAGGGGGCCTGACTGAAGCTTTCTTT. Protein: CASRRTGGLTEAFF.

The V call is TRBV6-5, the J call TRBJ1-2; 9 positions agree with TRBD1. The ends lost 4 bases at V and 4 bases at J; junction bases unmatched: 7. Germline values: CDR1 MNHEY, CDR2 SVGAGI. CDR3 length: 15 amino acids. The CDR3 sequence is CASSWTGTGFYGYTF. CDR3 DNA sequence: TGTGCCAGCAGTTGGACCGGGACAGGGTTCTATGGCTACACCTTC.

V usage is TRBV30 and J usage is TRBJ2-7; 9 bases align to TRBD1. V was pared by 2 bases and J by 7 bases, with 9 bases of the junction left unmatched. The CDR3 has 14 amino acids. Germline V CDR1 and CDR2: GTSNPN, SVGIG (reference sequence). The DNA for the CDR3 is TGTGCCTGGAGTCTCGGGACAGGGCGTAAGGAGCAGTACTTC. It yields the protein CAWSLGTGRKEQYF.

This clone was seen only a few times. The CDR3 reads CASSRDRGVYEQYF. The CDR3 region has the DNA TGTGCCAGCAGCCGGGACAGGGGGGTCTACGAGCAGTACTTC. The gene calls are TRBV6-5 and TRBJ2-7; 11 bases match TRBD1. Unmatched junction bases numbered 4, after V lost 6 bases and J lost 3 bases. The CDR3 runs 14 residues. Germline V gene data show CDR1 as MNHEY and CDR2 as SVGAGI.

CDR3 sequence reads: CASSFGAGELFF. The CDR3 region has the DNA TGTGCCAGCAGCTTCGGGGCCGGGGAGCTGTTTTTT. This chain links TRBV5-6 with TRBJ2-2, with D perhaps matching TRBD2 (5 bases). Trimming removed 2 bases at V and 6 bases at J, with 5 bases between. The CDR3 totals 12 residues. Germline V gives CDR1 SGHDT, CDR2 YYEEEE.

This clone was detected only once. The chain has TRBV15 and TRBJ2-5; a weak D match, TRBD1 (5 bases). There are 15 residues in the CDR3. The ends were cut back, 5 bases at V and 4 bases at J, with 17 bases in the middle. Germline values: CDR1 LNHNV, CDR2 YYDKDF (reference sequence). The CDR3: CATSGSGLGPETQYF. In DNA form, the CDR3 reads TGTGCCACCAGCGGATCTGGTTTGGGGCCAGAGACCCAGTACTTC. The variable domain in full, completed from reference TRBV15 and TRBJ2-5, reads DAMVIQNPRYQVTQFGKPVTLSCSQTLNHNVMYWYQQKSSQAPKLLFHYYDKDFNNEADTPDNFQSRRPNTSFCFLDIRSPGLGDTAMYLCATSGSGLGPETQYFGPGTRLLVL.

This chain links TRBV5-4 with TRBJ1-2; tentative D call: TRBD1 (5 bases). Germline lookup yields CDR1 SGHNT and CDR2 YYREEE (reference sequence). The CDR3 loop spans 16 amino acids. V dropped 5 bases and J dropped 8 bases, with 25 bases sitting between them. As DNA, the CDR3 is TGTGCCAGCAGACCATTCGACAGTGGTGGAAGGGAAGGCTACACCTTC. Protein: CASRPFDSGGREGYTF.

The chain joins TRBV6-1 to TRBJ2-3, with 7 bases lining up with TRBD1. This CDR3 is built from 16 residues. Germline V gene lookup returns CDR1 MNHNS and CDR2 SASEGT. The V and J ends lost 1 base and 0 bases, in that order; junction bases with no gene match: 4. In DNA, the CDR3 is TGTGCCAGCAGTGAAGGTCCGGGACAGAGCACAGATACGCAGTATTTT. Translated, it gives CASSEGPGQSTDTQYF.

The chain joins TRBV30 to TRBJ1-5, with 8 positions matching TRBD1. With V trimmed by 2 bases and J by 6 bases, 6 bases remained unmatched. The CDR3 length is 14 residues. CDR1 GTSNPN and CDR2 SVGIG come from the germline V gene (reference sequence). The CDR3 DNA is TGTGCCTGGAGTCTAGGACAGGGAGGTCAGCCCCAGCATTTT. It translates to CAWSLGQGGQPQHF.

The chain employs TRBV13 and TRBJ1-1; a weak D match, TRBD1 (5 bases). V was shortened by 6 bases and J by 4 bases, with 18 bases between the two germline ends. CDR3 length equals 15 residues. Per germline, CDR1 PRHDT and CDR2 FYEKMQ (reference sequence). Here the CDR3 reads CASRVGQGRATEAFF. The CDR3 DNA reads as TGTGCCAGCAGGGTGGGGCAGGGTAGGGCCACTGAAGCTTTCTTT.

The chain couples TRBV11-2 to TRBJ2-1; no clear D gene. Looked up from germline, CDR1 is SGHAT and CDR2 is FQNNGV. V was clipped by 4 bases and J by 4 bases, with 8 bases between them. The CDR3 totals 13 residues. The CDR3 DNA is TGTGCCAGCAGCTCCGAGGCTTACAATGAGCAGTTCTTC. Translated, it gives CASSSEAYNEQFF.

V gene TRBV5-6 combines with J gene TRBJ1-2; 10 bases are shared with TRBD1. This CDR3 has 14 amino acids. Trimming at V came to 0 bases and at J to 8 bases, leaving 4 bases not matched to a gene. The germline gives CDR1 SGHDT, CDR2 YYEEEE. CDR3 region: CASSLVDRGQGYTF. CDR3 DNA sequence: TGTGCCAGCAGCTTGGTTGACAGGGGGCAAGGCTACACCTTC.

The chain carries TRBV11-2 and TRBJ2-1, with 8 positions matching TRBD2. This CDR3 region has 14 residues. V was clipped by 5 bases and J by 5 bases; unmatched bases: 5. CDR1 is SGHAT and CDR2 is FQNNGV in the germline V gene. The CDR3 reads CASSPGLGDNEQFF. The CDR3, as DNA: TGTGCCAGCAGCCCGGGACTAGGGGACAATGAGCAGTTCTTC.

The V call is TRBV2, the J call TRBJ1-4; D call uncertain. This CDR3 region has 12 residues. Germline V lookup: CDR1 SNHLY, CDR2 FYNNEI. The V gene lost 7 bases and the J gene lost 6 bases, with 9 bases spanning the gap. This chain's CDR3 is CASTPPDEKLFF. The CDR3 DNA is TGTGCCAGCACCCCACCAGATGAAAAACTGTTTTTT.

The J gene is TRBJ2-7, the V gene TRBV19; 10 bases fit TRBD1. CDR1 and CDR2 from the germline V gene are LNHDA and SQIVND (reference sequence). The CDR3 sequence is 15 residues long. The V gene end was trimmed by 7 bases and the J gene end by 4 bases; junction bases not matched to a gene: 10. DNA for the CDR3: TGTGCCAGTACCTACAGGACAGGGGGGGTTTACGAGCAGTACTTC. Protein product: CASTYRTGGVYEQYF.

This chain joins TRBV5-4 and TRBJ2-3; a possible D gene is TRBD2 (6 bases). The CDR3 runs to 16 residues. The germline V gene encodes CDR1 SGHNT and CDR2 YYREEE (reference sequence). V was cut by 4 bases and J by 6 bases, with 21 bases left in between. CDR3: CASSQPQGGSEDTQYF. The CDR3 nucleotides are TGTGCCAGCAGCCAACCGCAGGGAGGATCAGAGGATACGCAGTATTTT.